This is a list of T cell receptor beta chains from one sample in a study of cytotoxic CD8 clonotypes in ibrutinib-treated CLL. Sequencing was performed with immunoSEQ multiplex PCR; in TCRdb, only in-frame clones are kept and a portion is missing. The sample comprises about 23,000 clones, roughly 62% of which are singletons, and about 30% rests with the top ten. The source was PBMCs, collected after 24 months of ibrutinib treatment. The receptors derive from a human donor with chronic lymphocytic leukemia. Each CDR3 is given without its conserved first and last residue. The order of the fields is D gene, V gene, CDR3 protein. A D gene is named only where the DNA matches it firmly.

- TRBV5-4 ASSLGGEETQY
- TRBV27 ASSPDSGGYT
- TRBV10-3 AISESGTGRNQPQH
TRBD1 TRBV4-1 ASSRVGTGGNTIY
- TRBV7-9 ASSGLKGEQY
TRBD2 TRBV5-4 ASRAGGPLF
- TRBV18 ASSSQGNYGYT
- TRBV7-9 ASSPALAVRPYEQY
TRBD1 TRBV18 ASSQRQGDHYGYT
- TRBV11-2 ASSPDSSYNEQF
- TRBV4-1 ASSRRHPGASNQPQH
TRBD1 TRBV19 ASVDRGYGYT
- TRBV27 ASSLRGDSTDTQY
TRBD1 TRBV29-1 SVDGRGREYGYT
TRBD2 TRBV15 ATSRGLAGAYEQY
- TRBV7-8 ASSLIGAINEGYT
- TRBV7-9 ASSSGTNTYNEQF
- TRBV10-3 AIARDTRTEAF
- TRBV9 ASSVGPSTDTQY
- TRBV5-3 ARSPGLGASWNTEAF